This T cell receptor beta chain was identified in a study of T cell clones after liver transplantation. The wider study: Liver transplant recipients had immunosuppression withdrawal attempted within 2 years. A pre-transplant mixed lymphocyte reaction with TCRbeta sequencing defined graft-donor-reactive clones followed in post-transplant blood.

About this clone: As yet, its antigen is unknown.

Unstimulated PBMCs were sorted into CD3+CD4+ and CD3+CD8+ populations. This table comes from immunoSEQ multiplex PCR, and its TCRdb copy is limited to in-frame clones, with some not included. Of some 59,000 clones listed, 60% to 80% were seen once; the top ten hold 9.7%. Study-wide results and caveats: Post-transplant time points were not standardized, so conclusions are preliminary.

Germline V gives CDR1 MNHEY, CDR2 SMNVEV (reference sequence). Trimming took off 7 bases at V and 3 bases at J, with 15 bases between the two ends. The CDR3 is made up of 15 amino acids. This clonotype was obtained from a human patient who received a liver transplant. Some T cells may be supplied by the graft donor. V is TRBV27 and J is TRBJ2-2, with a tentative D call TRBD1 (5 bases). The sample consisted of CD4+ T cells from blood, taken at the 22-month timepoint. CDR3 DNA sequence: TGTGCCAGCAAAGTCCGGCAGGGCGACACCGGGGAGCTGTTTTTT. Protein: CASKVRQGDTGELFF.